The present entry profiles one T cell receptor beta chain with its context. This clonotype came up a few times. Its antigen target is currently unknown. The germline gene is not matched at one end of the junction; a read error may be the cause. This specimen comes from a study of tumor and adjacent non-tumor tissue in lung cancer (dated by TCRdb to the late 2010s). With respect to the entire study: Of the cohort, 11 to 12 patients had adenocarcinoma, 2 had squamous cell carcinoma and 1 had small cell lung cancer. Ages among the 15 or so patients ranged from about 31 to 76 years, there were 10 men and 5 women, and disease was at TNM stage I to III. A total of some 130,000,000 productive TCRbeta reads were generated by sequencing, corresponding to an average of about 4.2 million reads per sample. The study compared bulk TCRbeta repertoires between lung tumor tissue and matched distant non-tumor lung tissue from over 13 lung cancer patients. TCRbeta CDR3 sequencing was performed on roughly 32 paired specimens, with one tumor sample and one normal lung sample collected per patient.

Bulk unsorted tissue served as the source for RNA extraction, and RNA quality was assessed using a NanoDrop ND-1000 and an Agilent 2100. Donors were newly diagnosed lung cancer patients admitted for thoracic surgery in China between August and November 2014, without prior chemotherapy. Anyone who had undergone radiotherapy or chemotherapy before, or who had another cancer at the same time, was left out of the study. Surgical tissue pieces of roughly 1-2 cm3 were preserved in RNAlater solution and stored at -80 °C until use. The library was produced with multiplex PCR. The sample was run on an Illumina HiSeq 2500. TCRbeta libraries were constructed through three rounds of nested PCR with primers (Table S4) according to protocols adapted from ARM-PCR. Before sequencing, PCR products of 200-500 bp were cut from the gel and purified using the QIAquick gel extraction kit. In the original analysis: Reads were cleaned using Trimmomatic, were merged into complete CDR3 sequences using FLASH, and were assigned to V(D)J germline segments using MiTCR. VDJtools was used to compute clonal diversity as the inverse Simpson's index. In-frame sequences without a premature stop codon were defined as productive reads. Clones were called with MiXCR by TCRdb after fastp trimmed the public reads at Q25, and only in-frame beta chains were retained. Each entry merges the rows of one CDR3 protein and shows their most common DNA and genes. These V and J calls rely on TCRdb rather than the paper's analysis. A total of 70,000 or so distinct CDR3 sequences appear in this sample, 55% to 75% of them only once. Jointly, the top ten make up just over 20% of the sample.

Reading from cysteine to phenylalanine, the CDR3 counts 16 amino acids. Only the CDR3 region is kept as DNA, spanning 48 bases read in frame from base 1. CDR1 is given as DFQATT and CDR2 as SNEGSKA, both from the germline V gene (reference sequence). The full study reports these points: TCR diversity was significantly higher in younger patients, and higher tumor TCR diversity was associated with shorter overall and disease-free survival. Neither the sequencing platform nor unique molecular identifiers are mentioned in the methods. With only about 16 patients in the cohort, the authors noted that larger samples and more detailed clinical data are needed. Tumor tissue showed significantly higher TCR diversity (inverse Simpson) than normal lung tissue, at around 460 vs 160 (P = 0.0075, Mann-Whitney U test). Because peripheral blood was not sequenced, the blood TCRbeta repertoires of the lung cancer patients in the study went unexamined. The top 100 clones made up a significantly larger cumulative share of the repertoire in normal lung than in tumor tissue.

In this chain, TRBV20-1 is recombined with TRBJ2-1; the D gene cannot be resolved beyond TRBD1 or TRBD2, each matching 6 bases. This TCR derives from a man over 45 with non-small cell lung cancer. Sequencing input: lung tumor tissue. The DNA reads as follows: TGCAGTGCTAGAGATTCGACTAGTAGTCGGGACAAAGAGCAGTTCTTC. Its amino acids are CSARDSTSSRDKEQFF.